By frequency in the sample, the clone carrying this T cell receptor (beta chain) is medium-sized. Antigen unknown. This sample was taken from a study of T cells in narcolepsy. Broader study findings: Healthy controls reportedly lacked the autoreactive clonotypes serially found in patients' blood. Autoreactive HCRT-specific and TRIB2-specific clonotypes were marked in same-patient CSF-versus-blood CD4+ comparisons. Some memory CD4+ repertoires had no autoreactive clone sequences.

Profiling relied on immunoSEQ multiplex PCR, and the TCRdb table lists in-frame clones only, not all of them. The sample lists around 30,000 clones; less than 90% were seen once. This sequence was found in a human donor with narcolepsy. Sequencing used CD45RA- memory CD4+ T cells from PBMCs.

CDR3 loop: CASAGQTPSEAFF. In nucleotides, the CDR3 is TGTGCCAGCGCGGGACAGACCCCATCTGAAGCTTTCTTT. The chain joins TRBV2 to TRBJ1-1; TRBD1 matches 7 bases. This CDR3 spans 13 amino acids. CDR1 SNHLY and CDR2 FYNNEI come from the germline V gene. V dropped 8 bases and J dropped 6; count of bases not matched to a gene: 9.